Listed below are T cell receptor beta chains from one sample, sequenced in a study of human T cells and chemical hapten exposure. TCRdb analysed the RACE reads with MiXCR anew, one entry per CDR3 protein. The table has about 80,000 distinct CDR3 sequences, 14% seen once. Sequencing used whole blood, obtained in connection with sensitization to the hapten diphenylcyclopropenone (DPC). These TCRs come from a woman aged 50 to 60 with alopecia areata. Some clones in this sample may be carry-over from other donors' samples. The CDR3 runs from the conserved cysteine through the conserved F or W. The order of the fields is CDR3 protein, J gene, V gene.

CDR3: CASSQLDRVEGYTF
J: TRBJ1-2
V: TRBV18

CDR3: CASSPWTGGRTDTQYF
J: TRBJ2-3
V: TRBV7-9

CDR3: CASSPREAPGNNEQFF
J: TRBJ2-1
V: TRBV18

CDR3: CASSTTFLAGEQYF
J: TRBJ2-7
V: TRBV6-1

CDR3: CSAREDGGHTEAFF
J: TRBJ1-1
V: TRBV20-1

CDR3: CASSLSSGLAKNIQYF
J: TRBJ2-4
V: TRBV7-2

CDR3: CAWSVRSALSYNEQFF
J: TRBJ2-1
V: TRBV30

CDR3: CASSPSLTYEQYF
J: TRBJ2-7
V: TRBV28

CDR3: CASSYLGGAYEQYF
J: TRBJ2-7
V: TRBV6-2/TRBV6-3

CDR3: CASSRGQPGGYTF
J: TRBJ1-2
V: TRBV14

CDR3: CASSGTSGSRNEQFF
J: TRBJ2-1
V: TRBV11-2

CDR3: CAWGTLPQIEAFF
J: TRBJ1-1
V: TRBV30

CDR3: CAISFADNEQFF
J: TRBJ2-1
V: TRBV10-3

CDR3: CASSLGTGVHEQYF
J: TRBJ2-7
V: TRBV21-1

CDR3: CASSGPIGQGGSYEQYF
J: TRBJ2-7
V: TRBV9

CDR3: CASSSQGSYYEQYF
J: TRBJ2-7
V: TRBV5-1

CDR3: CASSYPPATDTQYF
J: TRBJ2-3
V: TRBV6-2/TRBV6-3

CDR3: CASSDTVVFTDTQYF
J: TRBJ2-3
V: TRBV6-1

CDR3: CASRLSYEQYF
J: TRBJ2-7
V: TRBV12-3/TRBV12-4

CDR3: CSVGKANTEAFF
J: TRBJ1-1
V: TRBV29-1

CDR3: CASSESGQGTQYF
J: TRBJ2-3
V: TRBV6-4

CDR3: CASSYSGTGRIGELFF
J: TRBJ2-2
V: TRBV6-6

CDR3: CASSHTGGGYNEQFF
J: TRBJ2-1
V: TRBV19

CDR3: CASSDSSSGYPPEYF
J: TRBJ2-3
V: TRBV2

CDR3: CASSLPSFGTEAFF
J: TRBJ1-1
V: TRBV11-2

CDR3: CASSQHTSGTSYEQYF
J: TRBJ2-7
V: TRBV4-2

CDR3: CSVVGGAMNTEAFF
J: TRBJ1-1
V: TRBV29-1

CDR3: CASSQQINSPLHF
J: TRBJ1-6
V: TRBV18

CDR3: CASTLNGLANNEQFF
J: TRBJ2-1
V: TRBV6-5

CDR3: CASSEEERTAFRSPLHF
J: TRBJ1-6
V: TRBV6-1

CDR3: CASSLREVYEQYF
J: TRBJ2-7
V: TRBV6-1

CDR3: CASSLRGQDEQFF
J: TRBJ2-1
V: TRBV12-3/TRBV12-4

CDR3: CAWIRAGGSYEQYF
J: TRBJ2-7
V: TRBV30

CDR3: CASSRTGIKQETQYF
J: TRBJ2-5
V: TRBV12-3/TRBV12-4

CDR3: CAILNRARNTEAFF
J: TRBJ1-1
V: TRBV28

CDR3: CASSTGANVLTF
J: TRBJ2-6
V: TRBV2

CDR3: CASSSGVETDTQYF
J: TRBJ2-3
V: TRBV7-6

CDR3: CSAGTGLIEAFF
J: TRBJ1-1
V: TRBV29-1

CDR3: CSARDPFGGTGELFF
J: TRBJ2-2
V: TRBV20-1

CDR3: CASSHGTGYGYTF
J: TRBJ1-2
V: TRBV12-3/TRBV12-4

CDR3: CATSVTGRLSYGYTF
J: TRBJ1-2
V: TRBV15

CDR3: CSVKTEQPYEQYF
J: TRBJ2-7
V: TRBV29-1

CDR3: CSVVTGSPEAFF
J: TRBJ1-1
V: TRBV29-1

CDR3: CASSLRLAGQFSGELFF
J: TRBJ2-2
V: TRBV19

CDR3: CASSGQGAVTSGTVWSQEQFF
J: TRBJ2-1
V: TRBV11-2

CDR3: CSASGTGGAVSSTDTQYF
J: TRBJ2-3
V: TRBV20-1

CDR3: CASSLGGSSYNEQFF
J: TRBJ2-1
V: TRBV5-1

CDR3: CAISESKDHEQYF
J: TRBJ2-7
V: TRBV10-3

CDR3: CASSPPALAGVSEQFF
J: TRBJ2-1
V: TRBV18

CDR3: CASSLGRFDGGYTF
J: TRBJ1-2
V: TRBV7-8